These 12 T cell receptor beta chains originate from one sample sequenced in a study of cytomegalovirus exposure and HLA in healthy donors. Generated by immunoSEQ multiplex PCR, the TCRdb table keeps only in-frame clones and is missing some. The sample has approximately 220,000 clones, 90% to 95% seen once; the top ten hold 0.85% to 1.2%. Sequencing was done on a sample of PBMCs. The receptors were gathered from a young woman in good health and CMV-seronegative.

This chain uses TRBV4-1 with TRBJ2-7, with 8 bases lining up with TRBD2. With 4 bases clipped from V and 7 bases from J, the junction kept 21 bases outside the gene matches. From germline, CDR1 is MGHRA and CDR2 YSYEKL. This CDR3 is 18 amino acids long. Written as DNA, the CDR3 is TGCGCCAGCAGCCCGAGTGGAGTAAGCGGGAGTTTTTCGGGGGAGCAGTACTTC. Its translation: CASSPSGVSGSFSGEQYF.

The J gene is TRBJ2-2, the V gene TRBV5-1; 8 bases are shared with TRBD2. This CDR3 contains 15 residues. Unmatched junction bases numbered 5, after V lost 0 bases and J lost 7 bases. Germline V gene lookup returns CDR1 SGHRS and CDR2 YFSETQ. The CDR3 loop is CASSLVTSGGGELFF. The CDR3 DNA reads as TGCGCCAGCAGCTTGGTAACTAGCGGTGGCGGGGAGCTGTTTTTT.

The chain is built from TRBV5-1 and TRBJ1-1, with 11 bases identical to TRBD1. Germline V lookup: CDR1 SGHRS, CDR2 YFSETQ. This CDR3 spans 14 amino acids. The V segment lost 3 bases and the J segment 5 bases; nucleotides outside the gene matches: 3. CDR3 DNA: TGCGCCAGCAGCTCGGACAGGGGGCAAACTGAAGCTTTCTTT. Its translation: CASSSDRGQTEAFF.

The gene calls are TRBV11-2 and TRBJ1-5, with a possible D match to TRBD1 (5 bases). This CDR3 contains 14 residues. The ends were cut back, 1 base at V and 4 bases at J, with 8 bases in the middle. In germline, CDR1 is SGHAT, CDR2 FQNNGV. CDR3 nucleotide sequence: TGTGCCAGCAGCTTAGGGGGGACTAATCAGCCCCAGCATTTT. Translation: CASSLGGTNQPQHF.

The rearrangement uses TRBV25-1 and TRBJ2-1; 7 bases fit TRBD2. The V and J ends lost 3 bases and 4 bases, in that order; junction bases with no gene match: 6. This CDR3 is built from 15 residues. Germline V gene sequence: CDR1 MGHDK, CDR2 SYGVNS. The CDR3 is CASSDFSGDYNEQFF. Written as DNA, the CDR3 is TGTGCCAGCAGTGATTTCAGCGGGGATTACAATGAGCAGTTCTTC. The full variable domain, in which reference TRBV25-1 and TRBJ2-1 provide the parts outside the CDR3, is EADIYQTPRYLVIGTGKKITLECSQTMGHDKMYWYQQDPGMELHLIHYSYGVNSTEKGDLSSESTVSRIRTEHFPLTLESARPSHTSQYLCASSDFSGDYNEQFFGPGTRLTVL.

V is TRBV29-1 and J is TRBJ1-2; 7 bases align to TRBD1. The CDR3 is 12 amino acids. CDR1 SQVTM and CDR2 ANQGSEA come from the germline V gene. J lost 8 bases, V lost 7 bases, and 10 bases had no gene match. This CDR3 is CSGISLRGGYTF. CDR3 in DNA: TGCAGCGGAATTTCACTCAGGGGGGGCTACACCTTC.

The J gene is TRBJ2-1, the V gene TRBV5-4; 8 bases match TRBD2. Germline lookup yields CDR1 SGHNT and CDR2 YYREEE (reference sequence). This CDR3 has 16 residues. Trimming cost V 4 bases and J 6 bases; bases outside gene matches: 12. CDR3 bases: TGTGCCAGCAGCCCAGAGTCTCCCGGGAGGGTCAATGAGCAGTTCTTC. Residues: CASSPESPGRVNEQFF. Using reference TRBV5-4 and TRBJ2-1 for the parts outside the CDR3, the full variable domain is ETGVTQSPTHLIKTRGQQVTLRCSSQSGHNTVSWYQQALGQGPQFIFQYYREEENGRGNFPPRFSGLQFPNYSSELNVNALELDDSALYLCASSPESPGRVNEQFFGPGTRLTVL.

The chain joins TRBV29-1 to TRBJ1-3; D unresolved. Germline-derived CDR1 and CDR2 are SQVTM and ANQGSEA. The V end was cut by 3 bases, the J end by 4 bases, with 10 bases between. This CDR3 contains 13 residues. The CDR3 bases are TGCAGCGTTGATCAGCGCACGGGAAACACCATATATTTT. Amino acid sequence: CSVDQRTGNTIYF.

This clone was observed once. The chain uses TRBV5-1 and TRBJ2-7, with 9 positions matching TRBD1. The V segment lost 4 bases and the J segment 5 bases; nucleotides outside the gene matches: 7. Germline lookup yields CDR1 SGHRS and CDR2 YFSETQ. CDR3 length: 14 residues. The DNA for the CDR3 is TGCGCCAGCAGCCGGGACAGGGTATCCAACGAGCAGTACTTC. Its translation: CASSRDRVSNEQYF. The entire variable domain, with the rest obtained from reference TRBV5-1 and TRBJ2-7, is as follows: KAGVTQTPRYLIKTRGQQVTLSCSPISGHRSVSWYQQTPGQGLQFLFEYFSETQRNKGNFPGRFSGRQFSNSRSEMNVSTLELGDSALYLCASSRDRVSNEQYFGPGTRLTVT.

The chain uses TRBV30 and TRBJ2-3; weak D call: TRBD2 (6 bases). V was clipped by 0 bases and J by 3 bases, with 7 bases between them. Germline V gene data show CDR1 as GTSNPN and CDR2 as SVGIG (reference sequence). This CDR3 has 13 residues. The CDR3 DNA sequence: TGTGCCTGGAGTGTGCGGGGAACAGATACGCAGTATTTT. Protein sequence: CAWSVRGTDTQYF.

V gene TRBV9 combines with J gene TRBJ1-2; weak D call: TRBD1 (5 bases). The CDR3 spans 13 residues. V lost 0 bases, J lost 6 bases, and 9 bases lay in between. CDR1 and CDR2 (germline): SGDLS, YYNGEE. The DNA of the CDR3 is TGTGCCAGCAGCGTAGTTTTAGGGGATGGCTACACCTTC. Its translation: CASSVVLGDGYTF.

This chain uses TRBV30 with TRBJ1-1; 9 bases are shared with TRBD1. Trimming removed 5 bases from V and 3 bases from J; junction bases left unmatched: 4. CDR1 is GTSNPN and CDR2 is SVGIG in the germline V gene (reference sequence). The CDR3 loop spans 13 amino acids. The CDR3 protein is CAWHRGRDTEAFF. CDR3 bases: TGTGCCTGGCACAGGGGGCGGGACACTGAAGCTTTCTTT.